This T cell receptor beta chain derives from a study of blood T cell repertoires in COVID-19. Study summary: The United States, Italy and Spain provided the acute and convalescent COVID-19 samples. The analysed material was cDNA or gDNA that came from T cells, B-cell-depleted T cells, or PBMCs.

Germline V gives CDR1 GTSNPN, CDR2 SVGIG (reference sequence). V was shortened by 2 bases and J by 2 bases, with 24 bases between the two germline ends. This CDR3 spans 18 amino acids. TCRdb's copy holds only in-frame clones and misses some; the assay was immunoSEQ multiplex PCR. Of roughly 200,000 clones in the sample, 65% to 90% were seen once. The J gene is TRBJ2-5, the V gene TRBV30; no definite D call. Sequenced sample: peripheral blood. This TCR was sampled from an elderly man with acute or convalescent COVID-19. The CDR3 reads CAWSSNDPRHPTQETQYF. In DNA form, the CDR3 reads TGTGCCTGGAGTTCAAACGACCCTCGACACCCTACGCAAGAGACCCAGTACTTC.